This TCR beta chain was captured by sequencing in a study of blood T cell repertoires in COVID-19. For the study at large: Acute and convalescent COVID-19 specimens originated in the United States, Italy and Spain. From T cells, B-cell-depleted T cells, or PBMCs came the material, which was cDNA or gDNA.

In the authors' workflow: Nucleated cell counts were estimated from reference gene primer amplification. The protocol was immunoSEQ multiplex PCR, while the TCRdb copy is restricted to in-frame clones and leaves out a portion. For V, J and clone size, that table is used; D and trimming come from the DNA. The sample shows roughly 150,000 clones, 70% to 90% of them seen only once. This CDR3 region has 14 residues. V lost 2 bases to trimming and J lost 6 bases, with 8 bases between them. The germline V gene encodes CDR1 MNHEY and CDR2 SVGAGI. The sequencing sample was made of peripheral blood. The clonotype comes from a woman in her sixties or seventies with acute or convalescent COVID-19. J is TRBJ1-6 and V is TRBV6-5; tentatively, D is TRBD1 (5 bases). The CDR3 here is CASSYLGGNSPLHF. The CDR3 region has the DNA TGTGCCAGCAGTTACCTGGGGGGTAATTCACCCCTCCACTTT.